This entry is about one TCR beta chain. Its antigen remains unidentified. V was pared by 4 bases and J by 8 bases, with 15 bases between. The CDR3 runs 14 residues. Germline-derived CDR1 and CDR2 are LNHDA and SQIVND (reference sequence). Terminally differentiated effector memory CD45RA+ cells were excluded from the naive CD8 cells, which were CD45RO-negative and positively selected for CCR7. Only Caucasian adults living in Nashville, Tennessee made up the donor group. The method was immunoSEQ multiplex PCR; TCRdb's version includes in-frame clones alone and lacks a portion of them. The repertoire holds around 650,000 clones, with around 96% as singletons. The record originates from a study of shared clonotypes between healthy human individuals. Overall study context: Each donor's CD4 naive and CD4 memory cells filled three plates apiece, CD8 naive two, and CD8 memory one. Study-level findings and limits: Larger estimated richness was generally seen in naive subsets than in memory subsets. Only blood underwent sampling, and tissue repertoires likely differ.

The sequenced sample was naive CD8+ T cells sorted from blood. The rearrangement uses TRBV19 and TRBJ2-1; TRBD2 might be the D (6 bases). This TCR was recovered from a woman younger than 45 in good health. The DNA of the CDR3 is TGTGCCAGTAGTAGCGGGATAGGTTGCGATGAGCAGTTCTTC. Translating gives CASSSGIGCDEQFF.